Described below is a single T cell receptor (beta chain) sequence and its context. Its antigen is undetermined. The data derive from a study of cytomegalovirus exposure and HLA in healthy donors. Both 60 Vbeta primers and 13 Jbeta primers went into the PCR. Assay: immunoSEQ multiplex PCR; the TCRdb copy retains only in-frame clones and omits some. The sample has some 190,000 clones, roughly 75% seen once. CDR3 size: 16 residues. V was trimmed by 0 bases and J by 1 base, leaving 10 bases between them. CDR1 and CDR2 from the germline V gene are SGHNT and YYREEE (reference sequence). In nominal health when sampled, donors likely had unrecorded immune exposures nonetheless. Findings and limits, study-wide: In a later analysis, CMV-associated beta chains were mostly HLA-associated, it appeared. For presence/absence analyses, sequencing depth was assumed to be roughly uniform across donors. Cytomegalovirus association was listed for approximately 150 TCR beta chains.

The receptor was derived from a woman aged 25 to 39 in good health and CMV-seronegative. The J gene is TRBJ2-2, the V gene TRBV5-4, with D maybe TRBD1 (5 bases). Sample: PBMCs. The CDR3 loop is CASSLGGRRNTGELFF. In DNA form, the CDR3 reads TGTGCCAGCAGCTTGGGGGGCAGGAGGAACACCGGGGAGCTGTTTTTT.